What follows are 23 T cell receptor beta chains derived from one specimen sequenced in a study of neurological immune-mediated disorders. MiXCR was run by TCRdb on the 5' RACE reads, yielding one entry per CDR3 protein. The sample records around 56,000 distinct CDR3 sequences, around 24% being singletons. Time point described: technical triplicate 2. Sequenced sample: PBMCs. The receptors originated from a man between 60 and 70 years old with HTLV-1-associated myelopathy (HAM/TSP).

In this sample, this clonotype is medium-sized. CDR3 loop: CSGRDRESSYNEQFF. CDR3 bases: TGCAGCGGACGGGACAGGGAGAGCTCCTACAATGAGCAGTTCTTC. The chain carries TRBV29-1 and TRBJ2-1, with 9 bases aligning to TRBD1. This CDR3 is 15 amino acids long. Trimming at V came to 7 bases and at J to 0 bases, leaving 7 bases not matched to a gene. CDR1 and CDR2 from the germline V gene are SQVTM and ANQGSEA.

Worth noting for this clonotype: At one of its ends the junction is not consistent with the germline gene, which may arise from a read error. The chain recombines TRBV5-1 with TRBJ1-6; tentatively, D is TRBD1 (6 bases). The CDR3 consists of 15 residues. Germline lookup yields CDR1 SGHRS and CDR2 YFSETQ. In nucleotides, the CDR3 is TGCGCCAGCAGCACCGTGGTGGGGGCTTGGTCACCCATCCACTTT. Amino acid sequence: CASSTVVGAWSPIHF.

The chain has TRBV9 and TRBJ2-1; the match to TRBD2 covers 9 bases. The CDR3 consists of 16 residues. Germline trimming cut 0 bases from V and 9 bases from J; bases unmatched to any gene: 10. Germline-derived CDR1 and CDR2 are SGDLS and YYNGEE. The DNA for the CDR3 is TGTGCCAGCAGCGTAGAGGGTGGCGGGAGGGCCGTTGAGCAGTTCTTC. This translates into CASSVEGGGRAVEQFF.

This clonotype showed up many times. The chain carries TRBV5-1 and TRBJ1-2; the D gene is possibly TRBD1 (5 bases). The CDR3 has 12 residues. Germline V lookup: CDR1 SGHRS, CDR2 YFSETQ. V gave up 3 bases and J gave up 2 bases, with 5 bases separating them. The CDR3 loop reads CASSWDNYGYTF. The CDR3 nucleotides are TGCGCCAGCAGCTGGGACAACTATGGCTACACCTTC.

This clonotype appeared many times. This could be a read error, since a much larger clone is one nucleotide away. V is TRBV7-9 and J is TRBJ2-7; a weak D match, TRBD1 (5 bases). The CDR3 consists of 13 residues. Looked up from germline, CDR1 is SEHNR and CDR2 is FQNEAQ (reference sequence). CDR3 nucleotides: TGTGTCAGCAGCCCCAGGGATTCGTACGAGCAGTACTTC. It encodes CVSSPRDSYEQYF.

This clonotype was detected ten times or more. The chain joins TRBV9 to TRBJ1-4; unclear D gene. Trimming stripped 4 bases from V and 8 bases from J, with 15 bases between. In germline, CDR1 is SGDLS, CDR2 YYNGEE. The CDR3 has 14 residues. The CDR3 sequence: CASSRLAGKEKLFF. In nucleotides, the CDR3 is TGTGCCAGCAGCCGCCTAGCGGGAAAGGAAAAACTGTTTTTT.

This rearrangement joins TRBV5-1 to TRBJ2-3, with D perhaps TRBD2 (5 bases). The CDR3 covers 13 residues. Between the trimmed V and J ends, which lost 7 bases and 1 base, there was a span of 10 bases. CDR1 and CDR2 from the germline V gene are SGHRS and YFSETQ. In DNA, the CDR3 is TGCGCCAGCGGCCCCGGGGGCACAGATACGCAGTATTTT. Translating gives CASGPGGTDTQYF.

The gene calls are TRBV2 and TRBJ2-7; D remains unclear. The V gene's germline CDR1 is SNHLY and CDR2 FYNNEI. The V and J ends lost 6 bases and 2 bases respectively, with 20 bases between them. This CDR3 spans 16 amino acids. In nucleotides, the CDR3 is TGTGCCAGCAGGGCCCAGAACATAGGGAACCCCTACGAGCAGTACTTC. As protein: CASRAQNIGNPYEQYF. The complete variable domain, with remaining parts taken from reference TRBV2 and TRBJ2-7, reads EPEVTQTPSHQVTQMGQEVILRCVPISNHLYFYWYRQILGQKVEFLVSFYNNEISEKSEIFDDQFSVERPDGSNFTLKIRSTKLEDSAMYFCASRAQNIGNPYEQYFGPGTRLTVT.

This clonotype has ten or more counts. The chain recombines TRBV10-3 with TRBJ2-7, with D perhaps TRBD2 (7 bases). The length of the CDR3 is 14 residues. From germline, CDR1 is ENHRY and CDR2 SYGVKD. V shed 5 bases and J shed 2 bases, with 13 bases lying between them. The CDR3 is CAISRTRGAYEQYF. The CDR3 nucleotides are TGTGCCATCAGTAGGACTAGGGGGGCCTACGAGCAGTACTTC.

This clonotype has at least ten counts. This sequence joins TRBV29-1 and TRBJ2-1, with D possibly being TRBD1 or TRBD2 (6 bases each). Germline V gives CDR1 SQVTM, CDR2 ANQGSEA. Trimming took 5 bases from V and 0 from J, leaving 11 bases between them. This CDR3 comprises 14 residues. The CDR3 spells CSVKGGSSYNEQFF. The DNA for the CDR3 is TGCAGCGTTAAGGGGGGCAGCTCCTACAATGAGCAGTTCTTC.

This clonotype appeared many times. The V and J genes are TRBV5-1 and TRBJ2-1, with 9 bases matching TRBD2. V shed 3 bases and J 6 bases; nucleotides not matched to a gene: 4. Germline-derived CDR1 and CDR2 are SGHRS and YFSETQ. The CDR3 extends over 14 amino acids. The CDR3 loop reads CASSSRSGSNEQFF. CDR3 bases: TGCGCCAGCAGCTCCCGTAGCGGGAGCAATGAGCAGTTCTTC.

The gene calls are TRBV20-1 and TRBJ1-2, with 7 positions matching TRBD1. The CDR3 is made up of 13 amino acids. Germline V gene sequence: CDR1 DFQATT, CDR2 SNEGSKA (reference sequence). Unmatched junction bases numbered 4, after V lost 3 bases and J lost 3 bases. This chain's CDR3 is CSARGDRDYGYTF. In DNA form, the CDR3 reads TGCAGTGCTAGGGGGGACAGAGACTATGGCTACACCTTC.

CDR3 nucleotide sequence: TGTGCCAGCAGCTTAGGCGGGAGGGGGACAGATACGCAGTATTTT. Translating gives CASSLGGRGTDTQYF. The chain combines TRBV7-6 with TRBJ2-3; 9 nucleotides match TRBD2. V trimming: 1 base; J trimming: 3 bases; junction bases outside the gene matches: 2. Germline V CDR1 and CDR2: SGHVS, FNYEAQ. CDR3 length: 15 residues.

The sample holds many counts of this clonotype. The chain links TRBV29-1 to TRBJ1-1; D uncertain. Germline loops: CDR1 SQVTM, CDR2 ANQGSEA. CDR3 length: 13 amino acids. Trimming removed 4 bases at V and 1 base at J, with 10 bases between. The CDR3 DNA reads as TGCAGCGTTGTGGTAGCGGAGAACACTGAAGCTTTCTTT. Protein sequence: CSVVVAENTEAFF.

In its sample, this clonotype was seen many times. This sequence joins TRBV18 and TRBJ1-1; the D gene is possibly TRBD1 (5 bases). From germline, CDR1 is KGHSH and CDR2 LQKENI. V lost 4 bases and J 1 base, leaving 10 bases between the germline ends. The CDR3 loop spans 14 amino acids. The CDR3 sequence: CASSRDVENTEAFF. CDR3 nucleotides: TGTGCCAGCTCACGGGACGTCGAGAACACTGAAGCTTTCTTT.

This clonotype came up a few times. This rearrangement joins TRBV5-5 to TRBJ2-7, with TRBD2 as a possible D gene (7 bases). CDR1 SGHKS and CDR2 YYEKEE come from the germline V gene (reference sequence). CDR3 length: 16 residues. V gave up 2 bases and J gave up 0 bases, with 15 bases separating them. The CDR3 region has the DNA TGTGCCAGCAGCTTCCGGGGAGGGGGTTACTCCTACGAGCAGTACTTC. Translation gives CASSFRGGGYSYEQYF.

This clonotype was observed a handful of times. V usage is TRBV12-3 or TRBV12-4 and J usage is TRBJ2-5; D may be TRBD1 or TRBD2 (5 bases each). The CDR3 has 13 amino acids. V lost 7 bases to trimming and J lost 4 bases, with 13 bases between them. CDR3: CASTLGGGETQYF. As DNA, the CDR3 is TGTGCCAGCACCCTCGGTGGGGGAGAGACCCAGTACTTC.

The chain couples TRBV11-2 to TRBJ2-3, with D possibly TRBD2 on 5 matching bases. V lost 4 bases, J lost 2 bases, and 10 bases lay in between. Germline V lookup: CDR1 SGHAT, CDR2 FQNNGV. CDR3 size: 14 residues. The CDR3: CASSSGLLTDTQYF. The CDR3, as DNA: TGTGCCAGCAGCTCCGGACTCCTCACAGATACGCAGTATTTT.

This clonotype was detected only a few times. V usage is TRBV5-1 and J usage is TRBJ2-3; TRBD1 matches at 8 bases. The CDR3 covers 14 residues. Germline V gene sequence: CDR1 SGHRS, CDR2 YFSETQ. V lost 5 bases to trimming and J lost 6 bases; unmatched junction nucleotides: 8. The CDR3, as DNA: TGCGCCAGCAGTCCGGACAGGGCGGCGGATACGCAGTATTTT. Protein sequence: CASSPDRAADTQYF. The full variable domain, with the rest looked up from reference TRBV5-1 and TRBJ2-3, is KAGVTQTPRYLIKTRGQQVTLSCSPISGHRSVSWYQQTPGQGLQFLFEYFSETQRNKGNFPGRFSGRQFSNSRSEMNVSTLELGDSALYLCASSPDRAADTQYFGPGTRLTVL.

This clonotype was found many times. This rearrangement joins TRBV20-1 to TRBJ1-1; weak D call: TRBD1 (5 bases). Between the trimmed V and J ends, which lost 0 bases and 12 bases, there was a span of 26 bases. From germline, CDR1 is DFQATT and CDR2 SNEGSKA (reference sequence). CDR3 length equals 16 residues. The CDR3 sequence is CSARDRPGHSNPGTFF. CDR3 nucleotide sequence: TGCAGTGCTAGAGATCGTCCCGGACACTCAAACCCGGGGACTTTCTTT.

As concerns this clonotype: This may stem from a read error, because a much larger clone lies one nucleotide away. The J gene is TRBJ2-2, the V gene TRBV20-1; 7 positions agree with TRBD2. The CDR3 spans 15 residues. CDR1 and CDR2 from the germline V gene are DFQATT and SNEGSKA (reference sequence). The CDR3 region has the DNA TGCAGTGCTAGAGCGGCCGGGAGGCTCACCAGGGAGCTGTTTTTT. It yields the protein CSARAAGRLTRELFF.

CDR3 sequence reads: CASSLNGQGVGDNEQFF. CDR3 nucleotide sequence: TGTGCCAGCAGCTTAAACGGACAGGGGGTCGGTGACAATGAGCAGTTCTTC. The V gene is TRBV7-3, the J gene TRBJ2-1, with 10 bases identical to TRBD1. Germline V gene data show CDR1 as SGHTA and CDR2 as FQGTGA. V lost 1 base and J lost 5; bases outside the gene matches: 8. CDR3 length: 17 residues.

On this clonotype itself: Sequence at one end of the junction differs from germline and may be a read error. The rearrangement links TRBV7-2 to TRBJ1-1; tentatively, D is TRBD1 (5 bases). There are 14 residues in the CDR3. Per germline, CDR1 SGHTA and CDR2 FQGNSA. The CDR3 is CASSLVRANIEAFF. CDR3 nucleotide sequence: TGTGCCAGCAGCTTAGTCAGGGCGAACATTGAAGCTTTCTTT. Combining the CDR3 with reference TRBV7-2 and TRBJ1-1 gives the whole variable domain GAGVSQSPSNKVTEKGKDVELRCDPISGHTALYWYRQSLGQGLEFLIYFQGNSAPDKSGLPSDRFSAERTGGSVSTLTIQRTQQEDSAVYLCASSLVRANIEAFFGQGTRLTVV.